This TCR beta chain stems from a study of blood T cells in healthy people across ages. Study observations and caveats: Percentage of naive T cells showed a strong correlation with TCR beta diversity.

Comment on this clonotype: As yet, its antigen is unknown.

The length of the CDR3 is 15 residues. CDR1 is SEHNR and CDR2 is FQNEAQ in the germline V gene (reference sequence). Trimming left V 5 bases short and J 5 bases short, with 17 bases between. A sample-barcoded 5' primer and a J-beta primer mix were used in a second PCR of roughly 6 to 11 cycles. TCRdb re-derived calls from the 5' RACE reads in MiXCR, one entry per CDR3 protein. The sample has some 1,500,000 distinct CDR3 sequences, less than 45% seen once. This chain connects TRBV7-9 to TRBJ2-3; possibly TRBD1 for D (6 bases). The sequence derives from a young woman in good health. The sequencing input was blood. CDR3 in amino acids: CASSPEGVFEDTQYF. CDR3 nucleotide sequence: TGTGCCAGCAGCCCCGAGGGGGTTTTTGAAGATACGCAGTATTTT. The full variable domain, completed using reference TRBV7-9 and TRBJ2-3, is DTGVSQNPRHKITKRGQNVTFRCDPISEHNRLYWYRQTLGQGPEFLTYFQNEAQLEKSRLLSDRFSAERPKGSFSTLEIQRTEQGDSAMYLCASSPEGVFEDTQYFGPGTRLTVL.